Each of the 4 T cell receptor beta chains below was sequenced from the same sample in a study of post-analysis software for immune sequencing data. Unique molecular identifiers were carried by the TCR beta cDNA libraries. MiXCR, run by TCRdb on the PCR reads, gives a single entry per CDR3 protein. The sample has about 800,000 distinct CDR3 sequences; roughly 29% are singletons. No antigen has been identified for these receptors. Overall study results and limits: In patients, about 5 TRBV segments were more frequent than in controls, with TRBV5-6, TRBV5-1 and TRBV20-1 among them.

Sequencing was performed on blood. These receptors were obtained from a girl aged 10 to 17 with multiple sclerosis.

V usage is TRBV7-2 and J usage is TRBJ2-2, with a possible D match to TRBD1 (6 bases). Germline loops: CDR1 SGHTA, CDR2 FQGNSA. V was clipped by 4 bases and J by 4 bases, with 10 bases between them. The CDR3 runs to 14 residues. CDR3 DNA: TGTGCCAGCAGCTCCAACAGGGCCACCGGGGAGCTGTTTTTT. It is translated as CASSSNRATGELFF.

This clonotype was observed many times. The chain recombines TRBV7-9 with TRBJ2-1; TRBD2 might be the D (6 bases). The V and J ends lost 2 bases and 6 bases respectively, with 11 bases between them. This CDR3 is built from 14 residues. The germline gives CDR1 SEHNR, CDR2 FQNEAQ (reference sequence). The CDR3 here is CASSLTGVGNEQFF. DNA of the CDR3: TGTGCCAGCAGCTTAACGGGAGTGGGCAATGAGCAGTTCTTC.

The table lists this clonotype with a few counts. V gene TRBV7-9 combines with J gene TRBJ2-1; a possible D gene is TRBD2 (6 bases). Germline-derived CDR1 and CDR2 are SEHNR and FQNEAQ (reference sequence). The V end lost 5 bases, the J end lost 2 bases, and 16 bases lay between the germline ends. This CDR3 region has 16 residues. The CDR3 protein is CASSGTGGRTYNEQFF. Here the CDR3 DNA reads TGTGCCAGCAGCGGGACTGGAGGCCGAACCTACAATGAGCAGTTCTTC.

The J gene is TRBJ2-1, the V gene TRBV6-5; D gene unclear. V was cut by 0 bases and J by 10 bases, with 4 bases left in between. Per the germline V gene, CDR1 is MNHEY and CDR2 is SVGAGI. This CDR3 is 11 amino acids long. As DNA, the CDR3 is TGTGCCAGCAGTTACTCCACCGAGCAGTTCTTC. It codes for CASSYSTEQFF.